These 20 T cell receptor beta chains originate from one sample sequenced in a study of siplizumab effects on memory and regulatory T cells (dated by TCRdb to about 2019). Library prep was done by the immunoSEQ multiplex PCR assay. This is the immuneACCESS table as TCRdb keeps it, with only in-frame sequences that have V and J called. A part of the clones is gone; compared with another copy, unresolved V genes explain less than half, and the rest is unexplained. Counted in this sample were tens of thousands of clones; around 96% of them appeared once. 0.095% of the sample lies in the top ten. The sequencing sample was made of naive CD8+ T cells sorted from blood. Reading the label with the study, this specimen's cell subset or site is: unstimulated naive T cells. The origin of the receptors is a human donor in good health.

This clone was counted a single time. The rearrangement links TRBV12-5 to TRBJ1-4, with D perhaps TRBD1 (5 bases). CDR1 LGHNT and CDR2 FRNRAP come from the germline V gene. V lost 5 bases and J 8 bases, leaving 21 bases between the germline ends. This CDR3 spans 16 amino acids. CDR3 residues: CASGPADLGEEEKLFF. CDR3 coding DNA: TGTGCTAGTGGTCCCGCCGACCTGGGGGAGGAAGAAAAACTGTTTTTT.

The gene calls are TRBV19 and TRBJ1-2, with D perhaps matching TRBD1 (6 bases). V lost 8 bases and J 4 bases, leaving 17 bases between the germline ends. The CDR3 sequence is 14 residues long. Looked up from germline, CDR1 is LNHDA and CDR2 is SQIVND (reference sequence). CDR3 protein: CASGLGGQTYGYTF. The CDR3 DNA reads TGTGCCAGTGGATTAGGAGGACAGACCTATGGCTACACCTTC.

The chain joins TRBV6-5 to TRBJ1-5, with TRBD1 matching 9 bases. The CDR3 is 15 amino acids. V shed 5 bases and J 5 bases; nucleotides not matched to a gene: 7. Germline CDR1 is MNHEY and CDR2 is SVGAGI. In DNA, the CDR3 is TGTGCCAGCAGTCCGGACAGGGGTAGGGATCAGCCCCAGCATTTT. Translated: CASSPDRGRDQPQHF.

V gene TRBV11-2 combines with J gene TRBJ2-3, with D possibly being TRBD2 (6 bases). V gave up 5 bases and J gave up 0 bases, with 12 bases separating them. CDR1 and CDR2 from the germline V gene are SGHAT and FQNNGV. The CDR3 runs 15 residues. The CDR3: CASSPGTYSTDTQYF. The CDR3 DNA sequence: TGTGCCAGCAGCCCCGGGACTTACAGCACAGATACGCAGTATTTT.

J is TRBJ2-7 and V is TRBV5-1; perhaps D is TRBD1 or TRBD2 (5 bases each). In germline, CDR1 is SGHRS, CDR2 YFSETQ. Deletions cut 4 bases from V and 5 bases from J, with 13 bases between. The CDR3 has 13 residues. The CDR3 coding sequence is TGCGCCAGCAGCGGCACAGGTAGCGACGAGCAGTACTTC. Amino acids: CASSGTGSDEQYF.

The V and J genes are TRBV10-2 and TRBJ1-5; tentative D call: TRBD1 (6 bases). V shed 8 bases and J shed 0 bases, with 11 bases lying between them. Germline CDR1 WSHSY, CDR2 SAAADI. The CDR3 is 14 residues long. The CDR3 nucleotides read TGCGCCAGCGGAGGACAGAGTAGCAATCAGCCCCAGCATTTT. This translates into CASGGQSSNQPQHF.

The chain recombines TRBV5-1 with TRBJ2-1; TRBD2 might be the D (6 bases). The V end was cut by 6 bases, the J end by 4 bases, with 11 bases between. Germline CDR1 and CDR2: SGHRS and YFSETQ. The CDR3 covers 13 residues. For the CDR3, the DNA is TGCGCCAGCAATGGGGGGTATTACAATGAGCAGTTCTTC. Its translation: CASNGGYYNEQFF.

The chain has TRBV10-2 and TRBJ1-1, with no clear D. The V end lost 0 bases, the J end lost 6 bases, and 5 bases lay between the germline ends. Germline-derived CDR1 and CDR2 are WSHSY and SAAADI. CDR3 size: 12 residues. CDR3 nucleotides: TGCGCCAGCAGTGAGTCGAATGCTGAAGCTTTCTTT. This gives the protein CASSESNAEAFF.

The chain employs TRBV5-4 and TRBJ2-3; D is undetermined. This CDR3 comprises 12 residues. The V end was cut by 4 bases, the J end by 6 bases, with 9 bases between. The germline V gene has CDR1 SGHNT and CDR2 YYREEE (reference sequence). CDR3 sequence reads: CASSLNGDTQYF. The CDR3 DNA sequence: TGTGCCAGCAGCCTTAATGGGGATACGCAGTATTTT.

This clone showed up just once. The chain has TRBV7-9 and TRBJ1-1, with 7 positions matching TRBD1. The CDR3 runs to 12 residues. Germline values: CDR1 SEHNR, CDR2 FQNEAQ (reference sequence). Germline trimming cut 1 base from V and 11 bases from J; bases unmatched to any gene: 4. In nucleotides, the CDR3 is TGTGCCAGCAGCTTAGGAACAGGGGAGGCTTTCTTT. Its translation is CASSLGTGEAFF.

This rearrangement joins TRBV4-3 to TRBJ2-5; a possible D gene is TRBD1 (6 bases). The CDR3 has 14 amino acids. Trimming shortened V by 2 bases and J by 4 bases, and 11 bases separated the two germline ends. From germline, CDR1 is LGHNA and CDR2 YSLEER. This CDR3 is CASSQLGQLETQYF. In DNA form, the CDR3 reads TGCGCCAGCAGCCAACTAGGACAGTTAGAGACCCAGTACTTC.

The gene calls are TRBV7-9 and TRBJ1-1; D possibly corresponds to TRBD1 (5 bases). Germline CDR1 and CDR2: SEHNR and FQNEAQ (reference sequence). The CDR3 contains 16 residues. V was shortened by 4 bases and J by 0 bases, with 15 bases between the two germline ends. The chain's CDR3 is CASSSAPGRMNTEAFF. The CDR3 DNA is TGTGCCAGCAGCTCCGCCCCGGGACGCATGAACACTGAAGCTTTCTTT.

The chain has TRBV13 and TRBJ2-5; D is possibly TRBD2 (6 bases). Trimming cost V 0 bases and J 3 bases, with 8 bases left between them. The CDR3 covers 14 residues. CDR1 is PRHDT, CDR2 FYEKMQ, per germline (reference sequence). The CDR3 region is CASSLGRGEETQYF. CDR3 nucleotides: TGTGCCAGCAGCTTAGGGCGGGGAGAAGAGACCCAGTACTTC.

The CDR3 spells CASSPVEGEYGYTF. The CDR3 DNA reads TGCGCCAGCAGCCCCGTAGAGGGAGAGTATGGCTACACCTTC. The chain has TRBV4-1 and TRBJ1-2; unclear D gene. Germline V gene data show CDR1 as MGHRA and CDR2 as YSYEKL. The CDR3 has 14 residues. V dropped 4 bases and J dropped 5 bases, with 14 bases sitting between them.

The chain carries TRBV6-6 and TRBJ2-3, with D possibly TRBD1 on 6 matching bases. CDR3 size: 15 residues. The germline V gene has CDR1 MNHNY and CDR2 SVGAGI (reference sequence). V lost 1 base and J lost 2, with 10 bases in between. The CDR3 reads CASSYLTGITDTQYF. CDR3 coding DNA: TGTGCCAGCAGTTACTTGACAGGCATCACAGATACGCAGTATTTT.

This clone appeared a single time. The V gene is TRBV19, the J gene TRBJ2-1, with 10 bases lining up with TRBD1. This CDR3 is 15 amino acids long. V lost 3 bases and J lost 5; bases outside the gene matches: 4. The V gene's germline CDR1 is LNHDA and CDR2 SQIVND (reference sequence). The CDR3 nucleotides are TGTGCCAGTAGTATCTGGGACAGGGGTGACAATGAGCAGTTCTTC. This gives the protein CASSIWDRGDNEQFF.

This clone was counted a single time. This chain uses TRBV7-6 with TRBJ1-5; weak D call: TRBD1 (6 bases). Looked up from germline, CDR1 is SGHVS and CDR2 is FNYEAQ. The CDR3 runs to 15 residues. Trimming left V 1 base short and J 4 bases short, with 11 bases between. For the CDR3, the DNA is TGTGCCAGCAGCTTAGGAACGGGGGCGAATCAGCCCCAGCATTTT. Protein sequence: CASSLGTGANQPQHF. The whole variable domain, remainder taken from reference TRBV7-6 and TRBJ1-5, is GAGVSQSPRYKVTKRGQDVALRCDPISGHVSLYWYRQALGQGPEFLTYFNYEAQQDKSGLPNDRFSAERPEGSISTLTIQRTEQRDSAMYRCASSLGTGANQPQHFGDGTRLSIL.

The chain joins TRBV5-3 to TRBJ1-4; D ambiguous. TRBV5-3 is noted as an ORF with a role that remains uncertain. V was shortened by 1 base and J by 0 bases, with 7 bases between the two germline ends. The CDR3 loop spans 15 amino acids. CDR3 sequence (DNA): TGTGCCAGAAGCTTGAAAAACTCAACTAATGAAAAACTGTTTTTT. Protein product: CARSLKNSTNEKLFF.

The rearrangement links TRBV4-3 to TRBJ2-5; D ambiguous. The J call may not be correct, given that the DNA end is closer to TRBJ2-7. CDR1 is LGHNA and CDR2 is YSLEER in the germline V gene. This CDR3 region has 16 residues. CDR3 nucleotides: TGCGCCAGCAGCCAAGATCTCCTGGCTAGCTCCTACGAGCAGTACTTC. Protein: CASSQDLLASSYEQYF.

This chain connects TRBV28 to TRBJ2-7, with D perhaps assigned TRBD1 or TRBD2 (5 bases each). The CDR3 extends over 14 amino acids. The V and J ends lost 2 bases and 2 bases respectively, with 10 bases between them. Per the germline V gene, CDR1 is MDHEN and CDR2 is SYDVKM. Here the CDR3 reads CASSLAGTPYEQYF. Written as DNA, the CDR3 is TGTGCCAGCAGTTTAGCCGGGACCCCCTACGAGCAGTACTTC. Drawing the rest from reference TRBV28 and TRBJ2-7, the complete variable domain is DVKVTQSSRYLVKRTGEKVFLECVQDMDHENMFWYRQDPGLGLRLIYFSYDVKMKEKGDIPEGYSVSREKKERFSLILESASTNQTSMYLCASSLAGTPYEQYFGPGTRLTVT.